This T cell receptor (beta chain) was captured by sequencing in a study of T cells in Graves' hyperthyroidism and ophthalmopathy. RNA transcripts served as the template for amplifying TCR beta CDR3 regions. HTBI primers were the set used in a first-round RT-PCR of the TCR CDR3. TCRdb ran MiXCR on the multiplex PCR reads and lists one entry per CDR3 protein. The sample holds fewer than 550,000 distinct CDR3 sequences, 24% seen once. Study-wide results and limits: Separating ophthalmopathy from stable hyperthyroidism was achieved by a 13 V-J model.

This clonotype was counted at least ten times. Antigen: not known. In germline, CDR1 is SGHVS, CDR2 FQNEAQ. The CDR3 is 16 amino acids. Trimming removed 5 bases from V and 13 bases from J, with 27 bases in between. The sample consisted of blood. This receptor was identified in a woman in her twenties or thirties with Graves' ophthalmopathy. V is TRBV7-8 and J is TRBJ1-5; D possibly corresponds to TRBD1 (6 bases). The CDR3 nucleotides read TGTGCCAGCAGCAGAGGGTCAGGGGAAGAGTTCTCTGCACAGCATTTT. It encodes CASSRGSGEEFSAQHF.